Listed below are T cell receptor beta chains from one sample, sequenced in a study of blood T cell repertoires in COVID-19. Only in-frame clones appear in the TCRdb table, and some are missing; sequencing was by immunoSEQ multiplex PCR. The sample has 390,000 or so clones, around 89% seen once. The specimen sequenced was PBMCs or T cells enriched from blood (not recorded which). All receptors derive from a man younger than 30 who had recovered from COVID-19. The CDR3 runs from the conserved cysteine through the conserved F or W. D genes are given only for firm matches. Clone size is shown for a subset of rows, as once, few, many or a class of expanded clone.

TRBV11-2,NA,TRBJ1-1,NA,CASSPLSWRERTEAFF,TGTGCCAGCAGCCCTTTAAGCTGGAGGGAGAGGACTGAAGCTTTCTTT
TRBV7-9,NA,TRBJ2-1,TRBD2,CASSREGLAGNEQFF,TGTGCCAGCAGCCGCGAGGGACTAGCGGGCAATGAGCAGTTCTTC
TRBV10-3,NA,TRBJ1-1,TRBD1,CAISERQGAMMNTEAFF,TGTGCCATCAGTGAGCGACAGGGGGCTATGATGAACACTGAAGCTTTCTTT
TRBV5-1,few,TRBJ2-3,TRBD1,CASSLGGTGRPDTQYF,TGCGCCAGCAGCTTGGGGGGGACAGGGAGGCCAGATACGCAGTATTTT
TRBV19,once,TRBJ2-7,TRBD2,CASSFLAGEQYF,TGTGCCAGTAGTTTTCTAGCGGGAGAGCAGTACTTC
TRBV10-3,NA,TRBJ1-2,NA,CAISESNRDYGYTF,TGTGCCATCAGTGAATCGAACAGAGACTATGGCTACACCTTC
TRBV29-1,NA,TRBJ2-5,TRBD2,CSVGASGSNQETQYF,TGCAGCGTTGGGGCTAGCGGGTCAAACCAAGAGACCCAGTACTTC
TRBV7-2,NA,TRBJ2-5,NA,CASSSGGVKKETQYF,TGTGCCAGCAGCTCCGGGGGAGTTAAGAAAGAGACCCAGTACTTC
TRBV2,NA,TRBJ2-1,NA,CASSKQGSYEQFF,TGTGCCAGCAGTAAACAGGGATCCTATGAGCAGTTCTTC
TRBV7-3,once,TRBJ2-3,TRBD2,CASSLAGGPVDTQYF,TGTGCCAGCAGTCTAGCGGGAGGGCCCGTAGATACGCAGTATTTT
TRBV14,once,TRBJ2-7,NA,CASSLNGAAYEQYF,TGTGCCAGCAGCCTAAATGGGGCAGCGTACGAGCAGTACTTC
TRBV4-1,NA,TRBJ1-1,TRBD1,CASSQVATGVDVNTEAFF,TGCGCCAGCAGCCAAGTTGCGACAGGGGTAGATGTGAACACTGAAGCTTTCTTT
TRBV27,few,TRBJ1-2,NA,CASAQGGVNYGYTF,TGTGCCAGCGCACAGGGTGGGGTTAACTATGGCTACACCTTC
TRBV11-2,NA,TRBJ1-5,NA,CASSWGSDQAGNQPQHF,TGTGCCAGCAGCTGGGGATCGGACCAGGCGGGTAATCAGCCCCAGCATTTT
TRBV19,NA,TRBJ2-7,TRBD1,CASNPGTAYEQYF,TGTGCCAGTAATCCCGGGACAGCCTACGAGCAGTACTTC
TRBV12-3/TRBV12-4,NA,TRBJ1-4,TRBD1,CASSFSGTAPFF,TGTGCCAGCAGTTTCTCCGGGACAGCTCCGTTTTTT
TRBV6-5,NA,TRBJ2-1,NA,CASSYSPPGFNEQFF,TGTGCCAGCAGTTACTCGCCCCCGGGGTTCAATGAGCAGTTCTTC
TRBV28,once,TRBJ2-7,TRBD1,CASSQQDRGSYEQYF,TGTGCCAGCAGTCAGCAGGACAGGGGCTCCTACGAGCAGTACTTC
TRBV7-9,few,TRBJ1-2,NA,CASSLVSGNYGYTF,TGTGCCAGCAGCTTAGTCTCAGGGAACTATGGCTACACCTTC
TRBV4-2,NA,TRBJ2-5,NA,CASSLGGGGSETQYF,TGTGCCAGCAGCCTAGGGGGAGGCGGGAGTGAGACCCAGTACTTC
TRBV7-5,NA,TRBJ2-1,NA,CVRRSLLGRGGGNEQFF,TGTGTCAGAAGGAGCCTGCTGGGCAGGGGTGGAGGCAATGAGCAGTTCTTC
TRBV3-1/TRBV3-2,NA,TRBJ2-7,NA,CASSLVNRVHVF,TGTGCCAGCAGCCTCGTTAACAGGGTCCACGTCTTC
TRBV6-5,NA,TRBJ1-4,TRBD1,CASSSDRVINEKLFF,TGTGCCAGCAGTTCCGACAGGGTTATTAATGAAAAACTGTTTTTT
TRBV7-9,NA,TRBJ2-2,NA,CASSRDLNTGELFF,TGTGCCAGCTCACGGGACTTAAACACCGGGGAGCTGTTTTTT
TRBV7-9,once,TRBJ2-2,TRBD2,CASIRTSGGQDTGELFF,TGTGCCAGCATTCGGACTAGCGGGGGGCAGGACACCGGGGAGCTGTTTTTT
TRBV3-1/TRBV3-2,NA,TRBJ2-1,TRBD2,CASSPHGSGGGNEQFF,TGTGCCAGCAGCCCCCACGGCAGCGGGGGGGGGAATGAGCAGTTCTTC
TRBV6-5,few,TRBJ1-6,NA,CASSYSRGRSDSPLHF,TGTGCCAGCAGTTACAGTAGGGGCCGGTCCGATTCACCCCTCCACTTT
TRBV9,once,TRBJ2-2,NA,CASSGTRVEGELFF,TGTGCCAGCAGCGGAACGAGAGTAGAGGGGGAGCTGTTTTTT
TRBV15,NA,TRBJ2-3,NA,CATGSLITDTQYF,TGTGCCACCGGGAGCCTGATCACAGATACGCAGTATTTT
TRBV5-5,once,TRBJ2-4,NA,CASSFWSSETSGTGNIQYF,TGTGCCAGCAGCTTCTGGTCGTCCGAGACGTCCGGAACAGGGAACATTCAGTACTTC
TRBV4-2,NA,TRBJ1-6,TRBD1,CASSQEMRGRSPLHF,TGTGCCAGCAGCCAAGAGATGAGGGGGCGGTCACCCCTCCACTTT
TRBV19,NA,TRBJ2-7,NA,CASSILGGNTYEQYF,TGTGCCAGTAGTATTTTAGGAGGGAACACCTACGAGCAGTACTTC
TRBV6-2/TRBV6-3,once,TRBJ1-1,TRBD1,CASSYRAGGTEAFF,TGTGCCAGCAGTTATAGGGCAGGGGGGACTGAAGCTTTCTTT
TRBV7-2,NA,TRBJ1-2,NA,CASSLVTTDNGYTF,TGTGCCAGCAGCTTAGTTACGACAGATAATGGCTACACCTTC
TRBV29-1,NA,TRBJ1-5,NA,CSVEDNRNFSNQPQHF,TGCAGCGTTGAAGATAACAGGAACTTTAGCAATCAGCCCCAGCATTTT
TRBV12-3/TRBV12-4,NA,TRBJ1-2,NA,CASSLGGGRGYTF,TGTGCCAGCAGTTTGGGCGGGGGACGTGGCTACACCTTC
TRBV27,NA,TRBJ2-7,NA,CASSFTVMYEQYF,TGTGCCAGCAGTTTTACGGTAATGTACGAGCAGTACTTC
TRBV4-2,once,TRBJ2-1,TRBD1,CASSLGTGKVHEQFF,TGTGCCAGCAGCCTCGGGACAGGGAAGGTCCATGAGCAGTTCTTC
TRBV10-1,NA,TRBJ2-1,NA,CASSDRYNEQFF,TGCGCCAGCAGTGACAGGTACAATGAGCAGTTCTTC
TRBV10-1,NA,TRBJ2-2,TRBD1,CATSSGQGYGQGELFF,TGCGCCACATCCTCTGGACAGGGGTATGGACAAGGGGAGCTGTTTTTT
TRBV7-2,NA,TRBJ2-1,TRBD1,CASSSGTGNEQFF,TGTGCCAGCAGCTCCGGGACAGGCAATGAGCAGTTCTTC
TRBV27,NA,TRBJ2-7,TRBD1,CASSWTGNSYEQYF,TGTGCCAGCAGTTGGACAGGGAACTCCTACGAGCAGTACTTC
TRBV4-1,few,TRBJ1-5,NA,CASSQEGPASNQPQHF,TGCGCCAGCAGCCAGGAGGGGCCGGCCAGCAATCAGCCCCAGCATTTT
TRBV5-4,NA,TRBJ2-3,TRBD2,CASSSSGRITDTQYF,TGTGCCAGCAGCTCTAGCGGGAGGATCACAGATACGCAGTATTTT
TRBV9,NA,TRBJ2-2,NA,CASSVEFGGRAGELFF,TGTGCCAGCAGCGTAGAGTTTGGGGGGAGAGCCGGGGAGCTGTTTTTT
TRBV30,NA,TRBJ2-3,TRBD2,CAWTTGGGTDTQYF,TGTGCCTGGACGACAGGCGGGGGGACAGATACGCAGTATTTT
TRBV27,NA,TRBJ1-2,TRBD1,CASSSGQVYGYTF,TGTGCCAGCAGTTCGGGACAGGTATATGGCTACACCTTC
TRBV11-1,NA,TRBJ1-1,NA,CASSFQGSEAFF,TGTGCCAGCAGCTTCCAGGGGTCTGAAGCTTTCTTT
TRBV6-4,NA,TRBJ2-1,NA,CASSTGIEQFF,TGTGCCAGCAGTACGGGGATTGAGCAGTTCTTC
TRBV7-8,NA,TRBJ2-7,TRBD1,CASSLTGTGSYEQYF,TGTGCCAGCAGCTTAACCGGGACAGGGTCCTACGAGCAGTACTTC
TRBV30,NA,TRBJ1-3,TRBD1,CAWSQGISGNTIYF,TGTGCCTGGTCACAGGGGATCTCTGGAAACACCATATATTTT
TRBV5-8,NA,TRBJ1-5,TRBD1,CASTLGQGNQPQHF,TGTGCCAGCACCCTGGGACAGGGCAATCAGCCCCAGCATTTT
TRBV20-1,NA,TRBJ2-5,NA,CSASGGGRETQYF,TGCAGTGCTAGTGGGGGGGGCCGAGAGACCCAGTACTTC